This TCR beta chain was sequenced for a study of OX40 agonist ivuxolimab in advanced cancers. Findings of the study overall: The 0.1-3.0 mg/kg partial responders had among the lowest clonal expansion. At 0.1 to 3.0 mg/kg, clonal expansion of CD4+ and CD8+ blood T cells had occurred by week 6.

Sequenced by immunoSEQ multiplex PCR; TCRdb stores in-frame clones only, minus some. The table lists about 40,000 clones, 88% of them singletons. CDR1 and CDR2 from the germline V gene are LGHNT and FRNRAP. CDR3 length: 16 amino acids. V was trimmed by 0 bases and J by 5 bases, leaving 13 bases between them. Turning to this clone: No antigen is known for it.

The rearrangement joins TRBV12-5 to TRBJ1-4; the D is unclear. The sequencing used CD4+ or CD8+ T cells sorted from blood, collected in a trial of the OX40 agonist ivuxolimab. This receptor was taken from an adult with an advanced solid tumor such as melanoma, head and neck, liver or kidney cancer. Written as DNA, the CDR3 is TGTGCTAGTGGTTTGGTAGTGGCAGGCTTCAATGAAAAACTGTTTTTT. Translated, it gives CASGLVVAGFNEKLFF.